The clone carrying this T cell receptor (beta chain) turned up a few times. Its antigen is as yet unknown. Sequencing was performed with immunoSEQ multiplex PCR; in TCRdb, only in-frame clones are kept and a portion is missing. The sample holds about 150,000 clones, roughly 88% seen once. This record comes from a study of T cell responses to AZD1222 COVID-19 vaccine. Study-wide results and caveats: Spike-wide vaccine-associated CD4 TCRs dominated at 160-218 and 743-854. No day 14 peak samples; only post-peak repertoires were characterized. Clonal diversity was possibly underestimated, and white British individuals and females predominated among donors.

Sequenced here: peripheral blood, sampled 28 days after the second dose of the MenACWY control vaccine. This sequence was found in an adult who received the MenACWY meningococcal vaccine as a control.

The CDR3 loop is CASRTGQGFTEAFF. As DNA, the CDR3 is TGTGCCAGCAGGACCGGACAGGGGTTCACTGAAGCTTTCTTT. The genes are TRBV6-5 and TRBJ1-1; TRBD1 aligns across 9 bases. Trimming took 6 bases from V and 4 from J; bases not matched to a gene: 6. This CDR3 region has 14 residues. Germline V gives CDR1 MNHEY, CDR2 SVGAGI.